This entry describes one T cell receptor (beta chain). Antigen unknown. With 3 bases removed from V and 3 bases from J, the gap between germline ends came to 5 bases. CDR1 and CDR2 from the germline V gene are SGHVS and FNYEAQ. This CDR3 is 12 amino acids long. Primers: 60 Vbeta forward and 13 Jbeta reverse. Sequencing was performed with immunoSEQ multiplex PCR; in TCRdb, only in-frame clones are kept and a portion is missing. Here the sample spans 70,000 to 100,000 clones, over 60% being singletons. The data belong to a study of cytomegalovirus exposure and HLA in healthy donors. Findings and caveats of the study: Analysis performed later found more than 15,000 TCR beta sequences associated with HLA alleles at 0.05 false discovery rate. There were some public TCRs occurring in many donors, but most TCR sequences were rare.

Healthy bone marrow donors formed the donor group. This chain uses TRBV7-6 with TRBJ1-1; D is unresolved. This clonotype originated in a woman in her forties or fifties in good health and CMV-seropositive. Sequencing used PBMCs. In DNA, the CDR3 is TGTGCCAGCAGCTTCCCGGACACTGAAGCTTTCTTT. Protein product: CASSFPDTEAFF.